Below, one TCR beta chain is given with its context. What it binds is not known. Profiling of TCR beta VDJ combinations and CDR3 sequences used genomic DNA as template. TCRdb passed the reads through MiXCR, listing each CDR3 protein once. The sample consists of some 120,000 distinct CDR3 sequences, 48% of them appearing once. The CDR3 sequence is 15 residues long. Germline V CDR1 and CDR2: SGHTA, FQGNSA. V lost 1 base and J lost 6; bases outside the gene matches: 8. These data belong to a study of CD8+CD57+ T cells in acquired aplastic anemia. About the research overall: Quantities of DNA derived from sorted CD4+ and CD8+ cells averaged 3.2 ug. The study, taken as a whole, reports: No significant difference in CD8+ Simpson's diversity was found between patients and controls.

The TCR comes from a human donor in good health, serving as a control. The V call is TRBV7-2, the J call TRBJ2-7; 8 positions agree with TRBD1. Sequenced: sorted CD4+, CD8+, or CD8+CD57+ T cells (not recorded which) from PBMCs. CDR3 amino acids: CASSLVGQGAGEQYF. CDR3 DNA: TGTGCCAGCAGCTTAGTGGGTCAGGGGGCTGGCGAGCAGTACTTC.